This TCR beta chain was identified during a study of blood T cell repertoires in COVID-19. Study-wide context: Acute and convalescent COVID-19 samples came from the United States, Italy and Spain. Nucleic acid was either cDNA or gDNA, and it came from T cells, B-cell-depleted T cells, or PBMCs.

In the original workflow: Reference gene primer amplification gave nucleated cell count estimates. The method was immunoSEQ multiplex PCR; TCRdb's version includes in-frame clones alone and lacks a portion of them. Clone size and V and J calls were adopted from that table, with D and trimming inferred from the DNA. The data show around 140,000 clones, with around 87% seen just once and about 6.5% held by the top ten. Between the trimmed V and J ends, which lost 6 bases and 0 bases, there was a span of 13 bases. Germline CDR1 and CDR2: SGHTS and YDEGEE. The CDR3 runs 15 residues. This receptor was taken from a man aged 80 or over with acute or convalescent COVID-19. Sequences were obtained from peripheral blood. The V call is TRBV5-8, the J call TRBJ1-3; D unresolved. CDR3 coding DNA: TGTGCCAGCATCCGGAGGAGCCTCTCTGGAAACACCATATATTTT. Its protein is CASIRRSLSGNTIYF. The full variable domain, in which reference TRBV5-8 and TRBJ1-3 provide the parts outside the CDR3, is EAGVTQSPTHLIKTRGQQATLRCSPISGHTSVYWYQQALGLGLQFLLWYDEGEERNRGNFPPRFSGRQFPNYSSELNVNALELEDSALYLCASIRRSLSGNTIYFGEGSWLTVV.